These 18 T cell receptor beta chains originate from one sample sequenced in a study of blood T cell repertoires in COVID-19. TCRdb's table, derived via immunoSEQ multiplex PCR, lists solely in-frame clones and lacks some. Among over 120,000 clones, about 86% were seen once, and the ten largest hold 8.6%. Sequenced: peripheral blood. These receptors were taken from a woman between 50 and 59 years old with active or convalescent COVID-19.

The V call is TRBV30, the J call TRBJ1-2, with 8 nucleotides matching TRBD1. The germline gives CDR1 GTSNPN, CDR2 SVGIG (reference sequence). The CDR3 is 15 residues long. V was clipped by 0 bases and J by 4 bases; unmatched bases: 7. DNA for the CDR3: TGTGCCTGGAGTGTACTGGGGACAGGCAGCTATGGCTACACCTTC. It translates to CAWSVLGTGSYGYTF.

V usage is TRBV6-1 and J usage is TRBJ2-1; a weak D match, TRBD1 (7 bases). Germline V lookup: CDR1 MNHNS, CDR2 SASEGT. The CDR3 sequence is 13 residues long. Trimming stripped 1 base from V and 13 bases from J, with 14 bases between. The CDR3 region has the DNA TGTGCCAGCAGTGAAGAGGGGGCGGGACACCAGTTCTTC. This encodes CASSEEGAGHQFF.

The rearrangement links TRBV27 to TRBJ2-1; 12 nucleotides line up with TRBD1. With 3 bases clipped from V and 8 bases from J, the junction kept 8 bases outside the gene matches. Germline V gives CDR1 MNHEY, CDR2 SMNVEV (reference sequence). This CDR3 comprises 16 residues. The CDR3 is CASSLPTGTGGHEQFF. The CDR3 nucleotides read TGTGCCAGCAGTTTGCCTACCGGGACAGGGGGCCATGAGCAGTTCTTC.

This chain links TRBV14 with TRBJ2-1; 9 bases map to TRBD2. With V trimmed by 4 bases and J by 2 bases, 6 bases remained unmatched. The length of the CDR3 is 16 residues. The germline CDR1 and CDR2 sequences are SGHDN and FVKESK. The CDR3 here is CASSLVAGETYNEQFF. The CDR3 region has the DNA TGTGCCAGCAGCCTAGTAGCGGGAGAAACCTACAATGAGCAGTTCTTC.

J is TRBJ1-1 and V is TRBV7-2, with D possibly being TRBD1 (6 bases). Germline values: CDR1 SGHTA, CDR2 FQGNSA. The CDR3 loop spans 13 amino acids. V gave up 3 bases and J gave up 6 bases, with 11 bases separating them. The CDR3 here is CASSLLPGAEAFF. The CDR3 DNA sequence: TGTGCCAGCAGCTTGCTCCCAGGGGCTGAAGCTTTCTTT.

The chain couples TRBV19 to TRBJ1-5, with TRBD1 as a possible D gene (6 bases). CDR3 length equals 15 residues. The germline V gene has CDR1 LNHDA and CDR2 SQIVND (reference sequence). V was clipped by 4 bases and J by 0 bases, with 10 bases between them. The CDR3 sequence is CASSSQQGSNQPQHF. The CDR3, as DNA: TGTGCCAGTAGTAGCCAACAGGGTAGCAATCAGCCCCAGCATTTT.

The V gene is TRBV5-1, the J gene TRBJ1-2; D is unclear. This CDR3 spans 11 amino acids. Germline V gives CDR1 SGHRS, CDR2 YFSETQ. V dropped 7 bases and J dropped 6 bases, with 10 bases sitting between them. For the CDR3, the DNA is TGCGCCAGCCGACAAGTTGATGGCTACACCTTC. Amino acids: CASRQVDGYTF. The variable domain in full, with the rest retrieved from reference TRBV5-1 and TRBJ1-2, is KAGVTQTPRYLIKTRGQQVTLSCSPISGHRSVSWYQQTPGQGLQFLFEYFSETQRNKGNFPGRFSGRQFSNSRSEMNVSTLELGDSALYLCASRQVDGYTFGSGTRLTVV.

V usage is TRBV29-1 and J usage is TRBJ2-1, with TRBD1 identical over 7 bases. From germline, CDR1 is SQVTM and CDR2 ANQGSEA. Trimming at V came to 3 bases and at J to 0 bases, leaving 5 bases not matched to a gene. The CDR3 loop spans 15 amino acids. For the CDR3, the DNA is TGCAGCGTTGAGAGGCCAGGGGGCTCCTACAATGAGCAGTTCTTC. Residues: CSVERPGGSYNEQFF.

This chain links TRBV27 with TRBJ1-1; 10 nucleotides line up with TRBD1. Germline V gene lookup returns CDR1 MNHEY and CDR2 SMNVEV (reference sequence). With 5 bases clipped from V and 3 bases from J, the junction kept 9 bases outside the gene matches. The CDR3 totals 16 residues. CDR3 sequence: CASSPMMGQGYTEAFF. The CDR3 region has the DNA TGTGCCAGCAGTCCGATGATGGGACAGGGGTACACTGAAGCTTTCTTT.

V gene TRBV14 combines with J gene TRBJ2-5, with 7 positions matching TRBD2. Germline V gene lookup returns CDR1 SGHDN and CDR2 FVKESK. This CDR3 has 16 residues. V shed 1 base, J shed 1 base, and the junction held 6 bases outside the gene matches. CDR3 sequence reads: CASSQGRGSLQETQYF. The CDR3, as DNA: TGTGCCAGCAGCCAAGGGCGGGGGTCGCTCCAAGAGACCCAGTACTTC.

This chain uses TRBV12-3 or TRBV12-4 with TRBJ1-6, with TRBD1 as a possible D gene (6 bases). V lost 4 bases to trimming and J lost 7 bases, with 8 bases between them. The CDR3 totals 13 residues. CDR3 nucleotide sequence: TGTGCCAGCAGTTCTACAGGGAATTCACCCCTCCACTTT. Translating gives CASSSTGNSPLHF.

V usage is TRBV30 and J usage is TRBJ1-1, with D unclear. Germline V lookup: CDR1 GTSNPN, CDR2 SVGIG (reference sequence). This CDR3 is 12 amino acids long. V was clipped by 4 bases and J by 3 bases, with 9 bases between them. CDR3 nucleotide sequence: TGTGCCTGGAAAAGCATCGACACTGAAGCTTTCTTT. It is translated as CAWKSIDTEAFF. Using reference TRBV30 and TRBJ1-1 for the parts outside the CDR3, the full variable domain is SQTIHQWPATLVQPVGSPLSLECTVEGTSNPNLYWYRQAAGRGLQLLFYSVGIGQISSEVPQNLSASRPQDRQFILSSKKLLLSDSGFYLCAWKSIDTEAFFGQGTRLTVV.

V gene TRBV6-1 combines with J gene TRBJ2-7; tentative D call: TRBD2 (6 bases). Germline V gene lookup returns CDR1 MNHNS and CDR2 SASEGT. V was trimmed by 3 bases and J by 6 bases, leaving 15 bases between them. The length of the CDR3 is 14 residues. CDR3 nucleotides: TGTGCCAGCAGTGAGGGAGGACCCCTAGGCGAGCAGTACTTC. Translation: CASSEGGPLGEQYF.

The chain uses TRBV6-6 and TRBJ1-5; no clear D gene. The V end lost 4 bases, the J end lost 6 bases, and 10 bases lay between the germline ends. Germline V gene sequence: CDR1 MNHNY, CDR2 SVGAGI (reference sequence). The CDR3 spans 13 residues. The CDR3 reads CASSSSGGQPQHF. The CDR3 nucleotides are TGTGCCAGCAGTTCGTCTGGAGGTCAGCCCCAGCATTTT.

The V gene is TRBV7-2, the J gene TRBJ1-1, with D possibly TRBD1 on 5 matching bases. Trimming left V 1 base short and J 4 bases short, with 10 bases between. The CDR3 consists of 14 residues. Germline V CDR1 and CDR2: SGHTA, FQGNSA. CDR3 bases: TGTGCCAGCAGCTTAGAATTCGGGGGCACTGAAGCTTTCTTT. Translating gives CASSLEFGGTEAFF.

The V and J genes are TRBV24-1 and TRBJ2-3; a possible D gene is TRBD2 (6 bases). Per germline, CDR1 KGHDR and CDR2 SFDVKD. The CDR3 consists of 20 residues. V was cut by 5 bases and J by 0 bases, with 26 bases left in between. CDR3 region: CATSAQIPSERAPSTDTQYF. CDR3 DNA sequence: TGTGCCACCAGTGCCCAGATCCCCTCAGAGCGGGCCCCTAGCACAGATACGCAGTATTTT.

The gene calls are TRBV12-5 and TRBJ1-2; the D is unclear. The CDR3 loop spans 14 amino acids. Per germline, CDR1 LGHNT and CDR2 FRNRAP. Trimming left V 1 base short and J 4 bases short, with 10 bases between. The CDR3 loop reads CASGLGGFGYGYTF. CDR3 nucleotide sequence: TGTGCTAGTGGTTTGGGAGGGTTCGGCTATGGCTACACCTTC. The full variable domain, with the rest looked up from reference TRBV12-5 and TRBJ1-2, is DARVTQTPRHKVTEMGQEVTMRCQPILGHNTVFWYRQTMMQGLELLAYFRNRAPLDDSGMPKDRFSAEMPDATLATLKIQPSEPRDSAVYFCASGLGGFGYGYTFGSGTRLTVV.

CDR3 amino acids: CASSLLAGRNNEQFF. CDR3 sequence (DNA): TGTGCCAGCAGCTTGTTAGCGGGAAGGAATAATGAGCAGTTCTTC. The chain combines TRBV5-4 with TRBJ2-1; TRBD2 matches 8 bases. Trimming removed 1 base from V and 7 bases from J; junction bases left unmatched: 7. The CDR3 contains 15 residues. Germline loops: CDR1 SGHNT, CDR2 YYREEE (reference sequence). Based on the CDR3 plus reference TRBV5-4 and TRBJ2-1, the full variable domain is ETGVTQSPTHLIKTRGQQVTLRCSSQSGHNTVSWYQQALGQGPQFIFQYYREEENGRGNFPPRFSGLQFPNYSSELNVNALELDDSALYLCASSLLAGRNNEQFFGPGTRLTVL.